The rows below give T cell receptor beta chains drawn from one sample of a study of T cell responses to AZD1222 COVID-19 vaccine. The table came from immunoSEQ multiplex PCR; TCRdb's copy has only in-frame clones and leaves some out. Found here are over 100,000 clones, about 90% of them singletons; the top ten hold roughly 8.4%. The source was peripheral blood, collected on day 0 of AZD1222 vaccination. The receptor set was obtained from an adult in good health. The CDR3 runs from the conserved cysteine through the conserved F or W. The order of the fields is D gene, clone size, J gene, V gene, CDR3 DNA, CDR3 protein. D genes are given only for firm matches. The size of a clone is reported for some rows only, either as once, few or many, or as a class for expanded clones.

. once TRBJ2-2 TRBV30 TGTGCCTGGAGTGTCCGGGGTACCGGGGAGCTGTTTTTT CAWSVRGTGELFF
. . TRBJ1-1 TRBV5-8 TGTGCCAGCAGCTCCCTAACAACAGGGAACACTGAAGCTTTCTTT CASSSLTTGNTEAFF
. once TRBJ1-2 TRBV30 TGTGCCTGGAGTCGCCCAGTGTATGGCTACACCTTC CAWSRPVYGYTF
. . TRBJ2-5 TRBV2 TGTGCCAGCAGTGAAGTCACGGCCCAAGAGACCCAGTACTTC CASSEVTAQETQYF
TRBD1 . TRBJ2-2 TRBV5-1 TGCGCCAGCAGCAGGACAGGGGATGCCGGGGAGCTGTTTTTT CASSRTGDAGELFF
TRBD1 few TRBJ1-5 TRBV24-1 TGTGCCACCAGTGACCCCCGACAGGGAGGTCAGCCCCAGCATTTT CATSDPRQGGQPQHF
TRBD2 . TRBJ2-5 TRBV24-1 TGTGCCACCAGTGATGGGGGGGGAGAAGAGACCCAGTACTTC CATSDGGGEETQYF
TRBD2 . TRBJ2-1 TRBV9 TGTGCCAGCAGCGTAGTGGGTAGCGGGAACCCCGGTAGGGAGCAGTTCTTC CASSVVGSGNPGREQFF
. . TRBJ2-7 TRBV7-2 TGTGCCACTAAATCAACCCTCAGCTCCTACGAGCAGTACTTC CATKSTLSSYEQYF
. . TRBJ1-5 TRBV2 TGTGCCAGCGGACAGAACAATCAGCCCCAGCATTTT CASGQNNQPQHF
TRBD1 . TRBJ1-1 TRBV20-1 TGCAGTGCTAGTTTGCGACAGGGGGTTACTGAAGCTTTCTTT CSASLRQGVTEAFF
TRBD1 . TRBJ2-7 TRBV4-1 TGCGCCAGCAGCCACTCTCTCCGGGACAGCTCCTACGAGCAGTACTTC CASSHSLRDSSYEQYF
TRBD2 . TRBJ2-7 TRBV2 TGTGCCAGCAGTCCGACTAGCGGGAGAGGCCACGAGCAGTACTTC CASSPTSGRGHEQYF
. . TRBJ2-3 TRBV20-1 TGCAGTGCTAGTTCTAGCGGCACAGATACGCAGTATTTT CSASSSGTDTQYF
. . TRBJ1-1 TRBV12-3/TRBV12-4 TGTGCCAGCAGCCCTAGGGCGGCGGGGGGAGCTTTCTTT CASSPRAAGGAFF
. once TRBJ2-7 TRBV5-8 TGTGCCAGCAGTCCTACTAGGGGACTCCACCTTTACGAGCAGTACTTC CASSPTRGLHLYEQYF
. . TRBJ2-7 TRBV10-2 TGCGCCAGCAGTGAAGGGAAGGGCTACGAGCAGTACTTC CASSEGKGYEQYF
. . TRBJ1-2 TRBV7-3 TGTGCTACAGGGTTCTATGGCTACACCTTC CATGFYGYTF
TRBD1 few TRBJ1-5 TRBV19 TGTGCCAGTAGTATCGGGCGGGCAGGGGGATCGCCCCAGCATTTT CASSIGRAGGSPQHF
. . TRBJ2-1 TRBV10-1 TGCGCCAGCAGTGAGTCTAACCCATACAATGAGCAGTTCTTC CASSESNPYNEQFF
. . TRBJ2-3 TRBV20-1 TGCAGCACCTGGGGCACAGATACGCAGTATTTT CSTWGTDTQYF
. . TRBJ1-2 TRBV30 TGTGCCTGGAGTGTAACCAACTATGGCTACACCTTC CAWSVTNYGYTF
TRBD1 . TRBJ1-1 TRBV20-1 TGCAGTGCTTCAGAACAGGGGTTTGCTTTCTTT CSASEQGFAFF
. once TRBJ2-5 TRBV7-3 TGTGCCAGCAGCTTTCAGCCCCGGGGGACCCAGTACTTC CASSFQPRGTQYF
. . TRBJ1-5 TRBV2 TGTGCCAGCAGGAGTTGGGATCAGCCCCAGCATTTT CASRSWDQPQHF
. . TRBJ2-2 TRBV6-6 TGTGCCAGCAGGGACACCGGGACACCCAGGGGCGGGGAGCTGTTTTTT CASRDTGTPRGGELFF
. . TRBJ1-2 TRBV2 TGTGCCAGCGGCGCTAACGGGGGAGGCGGCTACACCTTC CASGANGGGGYTF
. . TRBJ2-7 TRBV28 TGTGCCAGCAGTTTATGGGGGGAAGGAGCGTACGAGCAGTACTTC CASSLWGEGAYEQYF
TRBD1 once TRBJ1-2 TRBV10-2 TGCGCCAGCAGGGGGACAGGGCTCAGAGGCTACACCTTC CASRGTGLRGYTF